Sequencing of this T cell receptor beta chain was carried out in a study of blood T cell repertoires in COVID-19. The overall study: Nucleic acid was either cDNA or gDNA, and it came from T cells, B-cell-depleted T cells, or PBMCs.

V gave up 6 bases and J gave up 2 bases; unmatched junction bases: 7. Germline V CDR1 and CDR2: MNHNY, SVGAGI (reference sequence). There are 14 residues in the CDR3. Libraries were prepared by immunoSEQ multiplex PCR; TCRdb keeps only in-frame clonotypes and omits some of them. The sample contains approximately 82,000 clones, more than 70% of which appear only once. The sequence was obtained from an older woman with acute or convalescent COVID-19. Sequencing used peripheral blood. The rearrangement links TRBV6-6 to TRBJ2-7, with 7 bases identical to TRBD1. The CDR3 region has the DNA TGTGCCAGCAGCATCCGGGACAGACCCTACGAGCAGTACTTC. Protein product: CASSIRDRPYEQYF.